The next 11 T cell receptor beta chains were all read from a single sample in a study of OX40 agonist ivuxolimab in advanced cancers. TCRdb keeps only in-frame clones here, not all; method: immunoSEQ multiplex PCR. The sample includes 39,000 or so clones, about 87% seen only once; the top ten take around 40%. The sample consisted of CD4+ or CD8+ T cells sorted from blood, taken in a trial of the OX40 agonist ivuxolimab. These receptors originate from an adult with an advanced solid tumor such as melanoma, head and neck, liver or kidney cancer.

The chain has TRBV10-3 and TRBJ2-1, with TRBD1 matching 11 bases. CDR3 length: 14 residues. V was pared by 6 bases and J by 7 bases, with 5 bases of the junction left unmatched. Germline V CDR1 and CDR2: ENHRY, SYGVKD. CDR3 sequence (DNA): TGTGCCATCAGCGGACAGGGGGCGCAAAATGAGCAGTTCTTC. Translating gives CAISGQGAQNEQFF.

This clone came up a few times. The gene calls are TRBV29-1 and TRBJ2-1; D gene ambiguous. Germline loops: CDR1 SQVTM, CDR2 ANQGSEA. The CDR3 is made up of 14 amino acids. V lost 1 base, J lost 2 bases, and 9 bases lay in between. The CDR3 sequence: CSVEAAFAYNEQFF. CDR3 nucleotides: TGCAGCGTTGAAGCGGCATTTGCCTACAATGAGCAGTTCTTC.

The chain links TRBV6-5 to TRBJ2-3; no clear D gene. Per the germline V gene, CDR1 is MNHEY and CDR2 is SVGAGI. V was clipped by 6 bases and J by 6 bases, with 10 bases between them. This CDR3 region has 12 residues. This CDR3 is CASSQSPDTQYF. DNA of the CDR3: TGTGCCAGCAGCCAAAGTCCGGATACGCAGTATTTT.

The CDR3 here is CASSLGENTEAFF. The CDR3 bases are TGTGCCAGCAGCCTAGGGGAGAACACTGAAGCTTTCTTT. The chain couples TRBV11-1 to TRBJ1-1, with D possibly matching TRBD1 (5 bases). The V and J ends lost 5 bases and 1 base respectively, with 8 bases between them. Germline V gene data show CDR1 as SGHAT and CDR2 as FQDESV (reference sequence). The CDR3 spans 13 residues.

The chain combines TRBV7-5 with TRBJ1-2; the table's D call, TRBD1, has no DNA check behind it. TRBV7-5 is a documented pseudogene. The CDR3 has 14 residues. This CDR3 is CASTPLGSNYGYTF. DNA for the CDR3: TGTGCCAGCACCCCGCTGGGCAGTAACTATGGCTACACCTTC.

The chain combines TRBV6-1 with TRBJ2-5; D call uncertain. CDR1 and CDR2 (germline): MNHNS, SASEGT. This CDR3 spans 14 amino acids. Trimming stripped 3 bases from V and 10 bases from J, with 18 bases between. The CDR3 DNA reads TGTGCCAGCAGTGAGTCCGGGTCCCCAAGCGACCAGTACTTC. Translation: CASSESGSPSDQYF.

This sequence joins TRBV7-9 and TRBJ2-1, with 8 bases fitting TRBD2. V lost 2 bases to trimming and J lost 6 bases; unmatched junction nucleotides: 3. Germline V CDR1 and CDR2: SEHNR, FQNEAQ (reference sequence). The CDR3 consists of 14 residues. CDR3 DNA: TGTGCCAGCAGCTTATTAGCGGGGCCCAATGAGCAGTTCTTC. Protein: CASSLLAGPNEQFF.

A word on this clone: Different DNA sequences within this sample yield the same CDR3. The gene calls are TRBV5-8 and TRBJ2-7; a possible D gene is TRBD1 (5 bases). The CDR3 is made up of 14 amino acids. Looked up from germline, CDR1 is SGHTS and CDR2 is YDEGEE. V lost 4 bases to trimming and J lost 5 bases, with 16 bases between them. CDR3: CASSVTVDEDEQYF. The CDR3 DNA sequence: TGTGCCAGCAGCGTGACAGTCGACGAAGACGAGCAGTACTTC.

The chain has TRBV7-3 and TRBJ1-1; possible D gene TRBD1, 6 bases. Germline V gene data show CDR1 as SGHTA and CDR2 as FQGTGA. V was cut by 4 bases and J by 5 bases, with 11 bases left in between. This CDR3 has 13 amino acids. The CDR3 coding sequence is TGTGCCAGCAGCTCGAAGCAGGGGACTGAAGCTTTCTTT. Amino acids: CASSSKQGTEAFF.

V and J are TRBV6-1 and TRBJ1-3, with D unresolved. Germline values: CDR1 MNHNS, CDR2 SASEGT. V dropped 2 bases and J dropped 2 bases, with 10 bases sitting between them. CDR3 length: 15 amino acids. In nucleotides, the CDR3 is TGTGCCAGCAGTGAAAGGCGGGGTACTGGAAACACCATATATTTT. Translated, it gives CASSERRGTGNTIYF.

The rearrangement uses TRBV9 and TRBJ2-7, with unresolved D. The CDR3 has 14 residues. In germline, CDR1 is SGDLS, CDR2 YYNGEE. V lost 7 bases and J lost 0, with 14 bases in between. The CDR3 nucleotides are TGTGCCAGCGGAAAAAGCGCGCTCTCCTACGAGCAGTACTTC. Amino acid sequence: CASGKSALSYEQYF.